These T cell receptor beta chains were read from a single sample in a study of blood T cell repertoires in COVID-19. The method was immunoSEQ multiplex PCR; TCRdb's version includes in-frame clones alone and lacks a portion of them. The sample holds roughly 220,000 clones, 85% to 90% seen once. Sequencing was carried out using PBMCs or T cells enriched from blood (not recorded which). These receptors were taken from a man aged 25-40 years who had been exposed to COVID-19. Both conserved end residues are part of each CDR3. A D gene is named only where the DNA matches it firmly. Only part of the rows carry a size: once, few, many, or a class if the clone is expanded.

cdr3_length	j_call	v_call	d_call	clone_size	cdr3_nt	cdr3_aa
15	TRBJ2-1	TRBV3-1/TRBV3-2	TRBD2	few	TGTGCCACAGCCCTCGATCTAGCGGGGGCACGTGAGCAGTTCTTC	CATALDLAGAREQFF
12	TRBJ2-2	TRBV4-2	NA	NA	TGTGCCAGCAGCCAAGGAGACGGGGAGCTGTTTTTT	CASSQGDGELFF
14	TRBJ2-7	TRBV28	TRBD1	many	TGTGCCAGCATCGAACAGGGGGGCTCCTACGAGCAGTACTTC	CASIEQGGSYEQYF
13	TRBJ2-1	TRBV11-3	NA	NA	TGTGCCAGCAGCCCAACCCAGTTCGATGAGCAGTTCTTC	CASSPTQFDEQFF
19	TRBJ2-3	TRBV14	TRBD1	NA	TGTGCCAGCAGCCAAGATTTACTGTGGACAGGAACTAGCACAGATACGCAGTATTTT	CASSQDLLWTGTSTDTQYF
13	TRBJ1-5	TRBV6-5	TRBD1	NA	TGTGCCAGCAGGACAGGGATCGATCAGCCCCAGCATTTT	CASRTGIDQPQHF
15	TRBJ2-5	TRBV12-5	NA	NA	TGTGCTAGTGGTTTGTTACTTGGGGCAGACGGGACCCAGTACTTC	CASGLLLGADGTQYF
14	TRBJ1-6	TRBV10-3	TRBD1	once	TGTGCCATCAGTCCGGACAGGGTGGATTCACCCCTCCACTTT	CAISPDRVDSPLHF
14	TRBJ1-1	TRBV7-2	NA	NA	TGTGCCAGCAGCTTGGGGGGAAAGAACACTGAAGCTTTCTTT	CASSLGGKNTEAFF
14	TRBJ1-1	TRBV5-6	TRBD1	NA	TGTGCCAGCAGCTTGACAGGGGCGGGAACTGAAGCTTTCTTT	CASSLTGAGTEAFF
14	TRBJ1-2	TRBV5-5	NA	NA	TGTGCCAGCAGCTTGGCCACAGGGATCTATGGCTACACCTTC	CASSLATGIYGYTF
16	TRBJ1-2	TRBV4-1	NA	NA	TGCGCCAGCAGCCAAGAGGCTCCGGACAGACCCTATGGCTACACCTTC	CASSQEAPDRPYGYTF
15	TRBJ2-5	TRBV4-2	NA	NA	TGTGCCAGCAGCCAAGAGGGGAATCGGGGGGAGACCCAGTACTTC	CASSQEGNRGETQYF
13	TRBJ2-7	TRBV7-9	NA	NA	TGTGCCAGCAGCTGGAGGGGGGGAGACGAGCAGTACTTC	CASSWRGGDEQYF
16	TRBJ1-2	TRBV6-1	TRBD1	NA	TGTGCCAGCAGTGAAAGGGACAGGGGAATAGGGGATGGCTACACCTTC	CASSERDRGIGDGYTF
16	TRBJ2-3	TRBV9	TRBD2	NA	TGTGCCAGCAGCGTTAGCGGGGGGGCTATAGAGTCGGCGCAGTATTTT	CASSVSGGAIESAQYF
13	TRBJ1-5	TRBV12-5	NA	NA	TGTGCTAGTGGTGCCGCACGGAATCAGCCCCAGCATTTT	CASGAARNQPQHF
15	TRBJ1-6	TRBV7-8	TRBD1	NA	TGTGCCAGCAGCAGGGACAGGGGGAACGATTCACCCCTCCACTTT	CASSRDRGNDSPLHF
16	TRBJ1-1	TRBV5-6	NA	NA	TGTGCCAGCAGCTTGGGTTACAGATTGAGGAACACTGAAGCTTTCTTT	CASSLGYRLRNTEAFF
12	TRBJ1-5	TRBV30	NA	NA	TGTGCCTGGAGTTCTAACAATCAGCCCCAGCATTTT	CAWSSNNQPQHF
15	TRBJ2-1	TRBV6-5	NA	NA	TGTGCCAGCAGTTACTCGCCAGTTTCCTACAATGAGCAGTTCTTC	CASSYSPVSYNEQFF
13	TRBJ2-5	TRBV7-3	NA	NA	TGTGCCAGCAGCACGGGAACTCAAGAGACCCAGTACTTC	CASSTGTQETQYF
13	TRBJ2-7	TRBV29-1	TRBD1	few	TGCAGCGCCTGTACAGGGGCGTCCTACGAGCAGTACTTC	CSACTGASYEQYF
13	TRBJ2-7	TRBV5-5	NA	once	TGTGCCAGCAGCATACTCCGGGGCTACGAGCAGTACTTC	CASSILRGYEQYF
15	TRBJ2-1	TRBV6-5	TRBD1	NA	TGTGCCAGCAGGGTCGGACAGGGCACCTACAATGAGCAGTTCTTC	CASRVGQGTYNEQFF
14	TRBJ2-1	TRBV27	NA	NA	TGTGCCAGCAGTGTACAGAGCTCCTACAATGAGCAGTTCTTC	CASSVQSSYNEQFF
12	TRBJ2-5	TRBV24-1	NA	NA	TGTGCCACCGGGGGACTTCGAGAGACCCAGTACTTC	CATGGLRETQYF
14	TRBJ1-2	TRBV28	TRBD1	NA	TGTGCCAGCAGTTTGTTGGACAGGGGGTATGGCTACACCTTC	CASSLLDRGYGYTF
14	TRBJ1-6	TRBV25-1	NA	NA	TGTGCCAGCAGTGAGTCTGGCAGGTCGCCCCCCCTCCACTTT	CASSESGRSPPLHF
16	TRBJ2-7	TRBV5-1	TRBD2	once	TGCGCCAGCAGCTTATACAGCGGGGGCCTACCCTACGAGCAGTACTTC	CASSLYSGGLPYEQYF
15	TRBJ1-6	TRBV5-4	NA	NA	TGTGCCAGCAGCTTGGCCGGTACAGGGCTTCAACGGCTCCACTTT	CASSLAGTGLQRLHF
14	TRBJ2-2	TRBV6-5	TRBD2	NA	TGTGCCAGCAGCCCGGGGGGGGTCACCGGGGAGCTGTTTTTT	CASSPGGVTGELFF
15	TRBJ2-7	TRBV30	TRBD2	NA	TGTGCCCTGGGACTAGCGGGGGGGCCACGCTACGAGCAGTACTTC	CALGLAGGPRYEQYF
19	TRBJ2-2	TRBV7-3	NA	NA	TGTGCCAGCAGCTTCTATAATCAAAGGGTTGTTGGGACTACCGGGGAGCTGTTTTTT	CASSFYNQRVVGTTGELFF
16	TRBJ2-7	TRBV27	TRBD1	NA	TGTGCCAGCAGTTTTCTTCCTGGACAGGGGCTCTACGAGCAGTACTTC	CASSFLPGQGLYEQYF
17	TRBJ2-2	TRBV7-6	TRBD2	once	TGTGCCAGCAGCACCAGCGGGGCCGGCAGATTCACCGGGGAGCTGTTTTTT	CASSTSGAGRFTGELFF
16	TRBJ2-1	TRBV7-9	TRBD1	NA	TGTGCCAGCAGCTCCCGCAGGGGGACAAGCTACAATGAGCAGTTCTTC	CASSSRRGTSYNEQFF
16	TRBJ2-1	TRBV7-9	TRBD1	once	TGTGCCAGCAGCTTAGGAGGGACAGGGGGTAGGAATGAGCAGTTCTTC	CASSLGGTGGRNEQFF
16	TRBJ1-2	TRBV4-1	TRBD1	few	TGCGCCAGCAGCCAAGATCCGGGACAGGGTTTTAACGGCTACACCTTC	CASSQDPGQGFNGYTF
14	TRBJ2-7	TRBV4-1	NA	NA	TGCGCCAGCAGCCAAGACGCCTACGCCTACGAGCAGTACTTC	CASSQDAYAYEQYF
17	TRBJ2-2	TRBV7-2	TRBD1	NA	TGTGCCAGCAGCAAGACTTCGGACAGGGCGAGGTCCGGGGAGCTGTTTTTT	CASSKTSDRARSGELFF